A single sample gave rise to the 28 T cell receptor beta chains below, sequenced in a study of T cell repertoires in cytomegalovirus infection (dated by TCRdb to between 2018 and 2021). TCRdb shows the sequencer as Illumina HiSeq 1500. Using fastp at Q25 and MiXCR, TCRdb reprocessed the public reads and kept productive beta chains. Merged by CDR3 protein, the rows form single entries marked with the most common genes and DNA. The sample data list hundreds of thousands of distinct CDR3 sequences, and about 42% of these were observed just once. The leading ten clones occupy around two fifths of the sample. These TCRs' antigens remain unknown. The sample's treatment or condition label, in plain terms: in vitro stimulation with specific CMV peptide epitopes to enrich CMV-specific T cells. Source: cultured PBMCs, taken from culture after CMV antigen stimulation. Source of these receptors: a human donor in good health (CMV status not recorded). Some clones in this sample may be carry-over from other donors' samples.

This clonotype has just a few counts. CDR3 sequence: CASSFYTGTGYGYTF. The CDR3 DNA follows: TGTGCCAGCAGCTTTTATACAGGAACCGGCTATGGCTACACCTTC. The chain is built from TRBV7-2 and TRBJ1-2; perhaps TRBD1 as D (5 bases). This CDR3 contains 15 residues. The V gene lost 3 bases and the J gene lost 4 bases, with 15 bases spanning the gap. Germline loops: CDR1 SGHTA, CDR2 FQGNSA.

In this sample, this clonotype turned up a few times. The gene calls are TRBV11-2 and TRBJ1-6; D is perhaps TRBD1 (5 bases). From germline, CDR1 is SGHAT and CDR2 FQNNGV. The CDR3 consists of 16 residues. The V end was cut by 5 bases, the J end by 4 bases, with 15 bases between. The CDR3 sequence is CASSQGRGKYNSPLHF. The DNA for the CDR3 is TGTGCCAGCAGCCAAGGTCGGGGGAAGTATAATTCACCCCTCCACTTT.

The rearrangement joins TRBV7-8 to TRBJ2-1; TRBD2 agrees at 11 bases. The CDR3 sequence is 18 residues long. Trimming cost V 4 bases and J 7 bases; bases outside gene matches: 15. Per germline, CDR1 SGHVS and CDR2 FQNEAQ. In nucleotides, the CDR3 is TGTGCCAGCAGCTCTTATTCCCGACTAGCGGGACTTTATAATGAGCAGTTCTTC. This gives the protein CASSSYSRLAGLYNEQFF.

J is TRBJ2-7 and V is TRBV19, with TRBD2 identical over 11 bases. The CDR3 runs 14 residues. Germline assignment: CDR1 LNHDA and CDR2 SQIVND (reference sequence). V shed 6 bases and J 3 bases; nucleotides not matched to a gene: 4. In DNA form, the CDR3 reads TGTGCCAGTAGACGGACTAGCGGGTTCTACGAGCAGTACTTC. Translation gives CASRRTSGFYEQYF.

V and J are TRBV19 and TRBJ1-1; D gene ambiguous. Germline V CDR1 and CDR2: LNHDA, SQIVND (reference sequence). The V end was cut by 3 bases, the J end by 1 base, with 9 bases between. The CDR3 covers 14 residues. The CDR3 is CASSIAPGNTEAFF. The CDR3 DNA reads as TGTGCCAGTAGTATTGCGCCCGGGAACACTGAAGCTTTCTTT.

The CDR3 nucleotides read TGCAGTGCTGTCGGCGGAAATACGCAGTATTTT. This codes for CSAVGGNTQYF. The chain is built from TRBV20-1 and TRBJ2-3; D gene ambiguous. The ends were cut back, 5 bases at V and 7 bases at J, with 10 bases in the middle. The CDR3 totals 11 residues. Germline CDR1 and CDR2: DFQATT and SNEGSKA (reference sequence).

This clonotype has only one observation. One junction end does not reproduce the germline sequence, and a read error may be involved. CDR3 nucleotides: TGTGCCAGCAGCTTGGGACAGGGGGCGAATGAAGCTTTCTTT. As protein: CASSLGQGANEAFF. The rearrangement joins TRBV5-3 to TRBJ1-1; 12 positions agree with TRBD1. TRBV5-3 is flagged as an ORF with uncertain function. The CDR3 extends over 14 amino acids.

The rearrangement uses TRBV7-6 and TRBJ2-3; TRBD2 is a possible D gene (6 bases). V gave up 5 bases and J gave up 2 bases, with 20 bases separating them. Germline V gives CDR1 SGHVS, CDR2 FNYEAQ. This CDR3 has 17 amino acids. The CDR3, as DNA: TGTGCCAGCAGCCCGAGGACTACCTTCGGACCCACAGATACGCAGTATTTT. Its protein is CASSPRTTFGPTDTQYF.

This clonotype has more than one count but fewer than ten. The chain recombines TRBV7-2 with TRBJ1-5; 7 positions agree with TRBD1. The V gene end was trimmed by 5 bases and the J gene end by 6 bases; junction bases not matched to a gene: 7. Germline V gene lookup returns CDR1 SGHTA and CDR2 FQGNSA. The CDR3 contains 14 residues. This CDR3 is CASSPGTVGQPQHF. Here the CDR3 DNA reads TGTGCCAGCAGCCCTGGGACAGTCGGTCAGCCCCAGCATTTT.

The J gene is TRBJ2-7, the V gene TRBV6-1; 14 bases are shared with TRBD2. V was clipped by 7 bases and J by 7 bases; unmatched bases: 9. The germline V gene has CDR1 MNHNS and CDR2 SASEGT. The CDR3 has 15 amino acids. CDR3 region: CASNPGLAGDKEQYF. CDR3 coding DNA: TGTGCCAGCAACCCGGGACTAGCGGGAGACAAGGAGCAGTACTTC.

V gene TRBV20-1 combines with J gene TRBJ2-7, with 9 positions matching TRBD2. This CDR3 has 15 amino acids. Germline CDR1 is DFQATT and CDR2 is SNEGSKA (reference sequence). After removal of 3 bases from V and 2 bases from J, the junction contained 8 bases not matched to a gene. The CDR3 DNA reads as TGCAGTGCTAGTCCAAGCGGGAGGATGGCCTACGAGCAGTACTTC. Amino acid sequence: CSASPSGRMAYEQYF.

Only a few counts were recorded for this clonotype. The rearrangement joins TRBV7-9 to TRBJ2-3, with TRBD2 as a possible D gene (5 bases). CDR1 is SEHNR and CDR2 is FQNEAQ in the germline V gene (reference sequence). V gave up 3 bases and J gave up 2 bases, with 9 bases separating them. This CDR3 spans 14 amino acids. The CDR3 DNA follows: TGTGCCAGCAGCTTGCTAGCCACCACAGATACGCAGTATTTT. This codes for CASSLLATTDTQYF.

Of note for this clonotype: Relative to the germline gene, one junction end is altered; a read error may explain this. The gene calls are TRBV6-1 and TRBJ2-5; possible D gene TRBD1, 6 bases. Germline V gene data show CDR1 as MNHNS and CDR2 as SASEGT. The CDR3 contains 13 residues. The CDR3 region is CASSEGGLENQYF. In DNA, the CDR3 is TGTGCCAGCAGTGAAGGGGGGCTTGAGAACCAGTACTTC.

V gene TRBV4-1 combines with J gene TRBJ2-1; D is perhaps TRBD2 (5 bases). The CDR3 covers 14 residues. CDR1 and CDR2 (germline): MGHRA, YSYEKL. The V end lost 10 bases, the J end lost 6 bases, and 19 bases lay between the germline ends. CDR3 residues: CATRRTLGSNEQFF. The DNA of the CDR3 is TGCGCCACCCGCAGGACTCTAGGGTCCAATGAGCAGTTCTTC.

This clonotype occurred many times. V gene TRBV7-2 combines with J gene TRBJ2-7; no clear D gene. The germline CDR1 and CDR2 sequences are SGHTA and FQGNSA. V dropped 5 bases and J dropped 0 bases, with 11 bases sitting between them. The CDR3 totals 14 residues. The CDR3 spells CASSVGPRSYEQYF. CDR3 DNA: TGTGCCAGCAGCGTCGGGCCGCGCTCCTACGAGCAGTACTTC.

CDR3 sequence reads: CASSDPGLAPYEQYF. CDR3 bases: TGCGCCAGCAGCGATCCGGGACTAGCGCCGTACGAGCAGTACTTC. The genes are TRBV5-1 and TRBJ2-7; 10 bases match TRBD2. CDR3 size: 15 residues. The germline V gene has CDR1 SGHRS and CDR2 YFSETQ. V lost 4 bases to trimming and J lost 4 bases; unmatched junction nucleotides: 8. Based on the CDR3 plus reference TRBV5-1 and TRBJ2-7, the full variable domain is KAGVTQTPRYLIKTRGQQVTLSCSPISGHRSVSWYQQTPGQGLQFLFEYFSETQRNKGNFPGRFSGRQFSNSRSEMNVSTLELGDSALYLCASSDPGLAPYEQYFGPGTRLTVT.

For the CDR3, the DNA is TGCGCCAGCAGCGCCGCCGGGCTCTGGAACACTGAAGCTTTCTTT. Encoded protein: CASSAAGLWNTEAFF. The chain carries TRBV5-1 and TRBJ1-1, with D unclear. CDR3 length equals 15 residues. Trimming took 4 bases from V and 1 from J, leaving 14 bases between them. The germline V gene has CDR1 SGHRS and CDR2 YFSETQ.

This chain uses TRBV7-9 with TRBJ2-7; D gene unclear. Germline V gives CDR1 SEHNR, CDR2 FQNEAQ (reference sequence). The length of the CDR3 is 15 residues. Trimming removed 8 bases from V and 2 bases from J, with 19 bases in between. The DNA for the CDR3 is TGTGCCAGCGCCGGTTATGTAGGCACAACCTACGAGCAGTACTTC. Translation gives CASAGYVGTTYEQYF.

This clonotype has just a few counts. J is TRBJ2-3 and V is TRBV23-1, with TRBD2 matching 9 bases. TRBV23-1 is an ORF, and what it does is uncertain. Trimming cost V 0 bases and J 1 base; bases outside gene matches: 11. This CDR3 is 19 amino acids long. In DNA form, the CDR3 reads TGCGCCAGCAGTCAATCGTCCCAGCGGGAGGACAATCGCACAGATACGCAGTATTTT. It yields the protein CASSQSSQREDNRTDTQYF.

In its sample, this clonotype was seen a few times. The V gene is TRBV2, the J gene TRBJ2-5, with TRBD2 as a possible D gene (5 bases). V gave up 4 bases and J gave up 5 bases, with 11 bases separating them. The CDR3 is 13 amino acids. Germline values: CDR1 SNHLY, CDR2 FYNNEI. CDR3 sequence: CASSGENWETQYF. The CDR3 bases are TGTGCCAGCAGTGGGGAGAATTGGGAGACCCAGTACTTC. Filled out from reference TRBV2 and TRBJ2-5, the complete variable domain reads EPEVTQTPSHQVTQMGQEVILRCVPISNHLYFYWYRQILGQKVEFLVSFYNNEISEKSEIFDDQFSVERPDGSNFTLKIRSTKLEDSAMYFCASSGENWETQYFGPGTRLLVL.

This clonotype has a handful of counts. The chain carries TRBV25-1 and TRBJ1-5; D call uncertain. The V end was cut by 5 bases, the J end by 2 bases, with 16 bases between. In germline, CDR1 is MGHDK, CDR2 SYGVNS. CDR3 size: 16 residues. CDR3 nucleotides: TGTGCCAGCAGTCCGGGAAGGGCCGTCGGCAATCAGCCCCAGCATTTT. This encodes CASSPGRAVGNQPQHF.

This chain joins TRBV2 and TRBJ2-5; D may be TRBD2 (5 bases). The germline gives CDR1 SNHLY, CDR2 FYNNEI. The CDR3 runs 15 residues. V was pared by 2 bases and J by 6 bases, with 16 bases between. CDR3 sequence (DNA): TGTGCCAGCAGTGAAAGTGGCGGAGGATTGCAGACCCAGTACTTC. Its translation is CASSESGGGLQTQYF.

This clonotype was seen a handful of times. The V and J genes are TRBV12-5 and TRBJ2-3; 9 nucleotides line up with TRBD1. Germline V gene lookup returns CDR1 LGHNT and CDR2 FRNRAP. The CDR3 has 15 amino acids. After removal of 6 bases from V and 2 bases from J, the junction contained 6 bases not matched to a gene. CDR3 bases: TGTGCTAGTGGGTTTAACAGGGGGCACACAGATACGCAGTATTTT. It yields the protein CASGFNRGHTDTQYF.

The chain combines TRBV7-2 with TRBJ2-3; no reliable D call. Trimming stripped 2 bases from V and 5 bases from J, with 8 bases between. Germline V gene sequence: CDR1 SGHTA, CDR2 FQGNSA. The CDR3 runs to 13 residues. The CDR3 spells CASSLNLRDTQYF. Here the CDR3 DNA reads TGTGCCAGCAGCTTAAATTTACGAGATACGCAGTATTTT. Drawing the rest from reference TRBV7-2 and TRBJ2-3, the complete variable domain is GAGVSQSPSNKVTEKGKDVELRCDPISGHTALYWYRQSLGQGLEFLIYFQGNSAPDKSGLPSDRFSAERTGGSVSTLTIQRTQQEDSAVYLCASSLNLRDTQYFGPGTRLTVL.

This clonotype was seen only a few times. CDR3 nucleotides: TGTGCCAGCAGCATCTTGAATCGGGAGACCCAGTACTTC. This sequence encodes CASSILNRETQYF. V usage is TRBV7-9 and J usage is TRBJ2-5; D is uncertain. CDR1 is SEHNR and CDR2 is FQNEAQ in the germline V gene (reference sequence). V shed 5 bases and J shed 5 bases, with 12 bases lying between them. This CDR3 is 13 amino acids long.

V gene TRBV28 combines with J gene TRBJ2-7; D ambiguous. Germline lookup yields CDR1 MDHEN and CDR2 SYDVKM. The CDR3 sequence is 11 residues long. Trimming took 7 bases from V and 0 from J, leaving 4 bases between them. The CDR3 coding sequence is TGTGCCAGCAAGGACTCCTACGAGCAGTACTTC. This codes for CASKDSYEQYF.

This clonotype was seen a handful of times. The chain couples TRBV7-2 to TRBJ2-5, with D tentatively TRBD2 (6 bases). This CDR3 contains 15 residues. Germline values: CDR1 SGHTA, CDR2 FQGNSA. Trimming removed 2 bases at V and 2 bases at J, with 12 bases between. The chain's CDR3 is CASSLRRGTQETQYF. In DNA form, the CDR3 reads TGTGCCAGCAGCTTACGGCGGGGAACACAAGAGACCCAGTACTTC.

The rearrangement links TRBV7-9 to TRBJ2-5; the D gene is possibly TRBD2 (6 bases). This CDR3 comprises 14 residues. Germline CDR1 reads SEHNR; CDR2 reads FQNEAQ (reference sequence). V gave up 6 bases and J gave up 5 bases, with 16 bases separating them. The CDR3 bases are TGTGCCAGCAGTTCTTGGGCGGAGGGGGAGACCCAGTACTTC. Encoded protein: CASSSWAEGETQYF.